The 2 T cell receptor beta chains presented below share a single source sample, sequenced in a study of T cell clusters in autoimmune cytopenias. About 37,500 genome equivalents of blood DNA were amplified for TRB. TRB was amplified by touch-down multiplex PCR, primer pools A and B combined. TCRdb reprocessed the multiplex PCR reads, keeping one entry per CDR3 protein, no DNA. This table holds roughly 5,100 distinct CDR3 sequences. The sequencing input was peripheral blood. Receptors originate from a human donor with an autoimmune cytopenia or autoimmune hepatitis (not recorded which).

This clonotype is identified as medium-sized from frequency. The J gene is TRBJ2-1, the V gene TRBV6-6; there is no DNA to check the TCRdb D call of TRBD1. The germline CDR1 and CDR2 sequences are MNHNY and SVGAGI (reference sequence). The CDR3 consists of 15 residues. The CDR3 protein is CASTERQGAGNEQFF.

The rearrangement links TRBV30 to TRBJ1-3; TCRdb's assignment of TRBD1 cannot be checked, as there is no DNA. Germline V CDR1 and CDR2: GTSNPN, SVGIG (reference sequence). The length of the CDR3 is 15 residues. The CDR3 sequence is CAWSARGGSGNTIYF.